Reported below is one TCR beta chain. The source material, RNA transcripts, was used to amplify TCR beta CDR3 regions. Using the HTBI primer set, a first-round RT-PCR was run on the TCR CDR3. MiXCR, applied by TCRdb to the multiplex PCR reads, yields one record per CDR3 protein. Altogether 540,000 or so distinct CDR3 sequences are present, roughly 50% being singletons, with the ten largest covering around a fifth. These data belong to a study of T cells in Graves' hyperthyroidism and ophthalmopathy. This CDR3 has 13 residues. Per germline, CDR1 SQVTM and CDR2 ANQGSEA. The sequenced sample consisted of peripheral blood or thyroid tissue (not recorded which). This TCR derives from an adult woman with Graves' disease, either hyperthyroidism or ophthalmopathy (not recorded which). V gene TRBV29-1 combines with J gene TRBJ1-1; the match to TRBD1 covers 8 bases. The CDR3 nucleotides read TGCAGTCCCCCCGGACAGGGGAACACTGAAGCTTTCTTT. Translated: CSPPGQGNTEAFF. Drawing the rest from reference TRBV29-1 and TRBJ1-1, the complete variable domain is SAVISQKPSRDICQRGTSLTIQCQVDSQVTMMFWYRQQPGQSLTLIATANQGSEATYESGFVIDKFPISRPNLTFSTLTVSNMSPEDSSIYLCSPPGQGNTEAFFGQGTRLTVV.